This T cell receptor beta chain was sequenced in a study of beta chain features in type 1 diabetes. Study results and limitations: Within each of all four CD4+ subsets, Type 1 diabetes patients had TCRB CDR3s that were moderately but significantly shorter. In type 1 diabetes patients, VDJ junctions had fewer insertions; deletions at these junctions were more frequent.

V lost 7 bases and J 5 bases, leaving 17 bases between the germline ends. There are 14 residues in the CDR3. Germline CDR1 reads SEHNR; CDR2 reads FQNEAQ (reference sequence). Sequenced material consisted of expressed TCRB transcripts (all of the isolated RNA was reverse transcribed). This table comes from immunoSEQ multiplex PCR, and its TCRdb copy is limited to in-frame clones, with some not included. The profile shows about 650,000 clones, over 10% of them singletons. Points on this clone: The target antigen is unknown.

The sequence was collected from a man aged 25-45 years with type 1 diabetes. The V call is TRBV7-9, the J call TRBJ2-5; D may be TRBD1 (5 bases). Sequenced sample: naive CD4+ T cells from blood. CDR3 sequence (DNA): TGTGCCAGCACCCCCATAGCTAGGGGTGAGACCCAGTACTTC. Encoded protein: CASTPIARGETQYF.